The next 4 T cell receptor beta chains were all read from a single sample in a study of OX40 agonist ivuxolimab in advanced cancers. Clones were read by immunoSEQ multiplex PCR, and TCRdb kept only the in-frame ones, dropping some. Among under 100,000 clones listed, approximately 80% were seen once. Sequences were derived from CD4+ or CD8+ T cells sorted from blood, sampled in a trial of the OX40 agonist ivuxolimab. All receptors come from an adult with an advanced solid tumor such as melanoma, head and neck, liver or kidney cancer.

The chain couples TRBV5-3 to TRBJ2-1; 7 bases are shared with TRBD2. TRBV5-3 is given ORF status, its function remaining uncertain. The CDR3 length is 16 residues. J gave up 3 bases and V 0 bases, and 6 bases lay outside the gene matches. The CDR3 DNA reads as TGTGCCAGAAGCTTGGAGTCGGGAGGTGGCTACAATGAGCAGTTCTTC. Its protein product is CARSLESGGGYNEQFF.

This rearrangement joins TRBV7-9 to TRBJ1-1; D is perhaps TRBD1 (6 bases). The germline V and J ends were trimmed by 5 bases and 6 bases, with 16 bases remaining between them. From germline, CDR1 is SEHNR and CDR2 FQNEAQ (reference sequence). The CDR3 covers 14 residues. CDR3 sequence reads: CASSPGRGSPEAFF. CDR3 DNA: TGTGCCAGCAGCCCGGGCAGGGGCAGCCCTGAAGCTTTCTTT.

This clone was seen once. The germline gene is not matched at one end of the junction; a read error may be the cause. This chain uses TRBV6-4 with TRBJ2-3; TRBD1 might be the D (5 bases). The CDR3 spans 14 residues. Germline-derived CDR1 and CDR2 are MRHNA and SNTAGT. The CDR3, as DNA: TGTGCCGGCAGCCTGACAGAGAACACAGATACGCAGTATTTT. Amino acids: CAGSLTENTDTQYF.

The chain is built from TRBV9 and TRBJ2-3; 15 positions agree with TRBD2. Germline loops: CDR1 SGDLS, CDR2 YYNGEE. The CDR3 has 18 residues. V lost 4 bases to trimming and J lost 2 bases; unmatched junction nucleotides: 8. In nucleotides, the CDR3 is TGTGCCAGCAGCTACGGGACTAGCGGGAGGTCTAACACAGATACGCAGTATTTT. It codes for CASSYGTSGRSNTDTQYF. The complete variable domain, with remaining parts taken from reference TRBV9 and TRBJ2-3, reads DSGVTQTPKHLITATGQRVTLRCSPRSGDLSVYWYQQSLDQGLQFLIQYYNGEERAKGNILERFSAQQFPDLHSELNLSSLELGDSALYFCASSYGTSGRSNTDTQYFGPGTRLTVL.